This TCR beta chain is drawn from a study of blood T cells in healthy people across ages. There are a few counts of this clonotype. The V and J ends lost 3 bases and 4 bases respectively, with 16 bases between them. This CDR3 has 17 residues. For the second PCR, which ran for about 6 to 12 cycles, a sample-barcoded 5' primer and a J-beta primer mix were used. From the 5' RACE reads, TCRdb called clonotypes with MiXCR, one entry per CDR3 protein. In the table there are hundreds of thousands of distinct CDR3 sequences, roughly a quarter of which are singletons. The sample was also linked to a second study, of T cells of mothers and their children.

The rearrangement joins TRBV12-3 or TRBV12-4 to TRBJ2-6; D may be TRBD2 (6 bases). Sequenced: blood. This TCR was sampled from a boy between 2 and 10 years old in good health. CDR3: CASSFGGLRTGANVLTF. The CDR3 DNA reads TGTGCCAGCAGTTTCGGGGGACTGAGGACCGGGGCCAACGTCCTGACTTTC.